This is a list of T cell receptor beta chains from one sample in a study of regulatory T cells in long-lasting Graves disease. TCRdb called the multiplex PCR reads again in MiXCR, with one record for every CDR3 protein. The table includes 580,000 or so distinct CDR3 sequences, about 16% detected once. The data were also submitted as part of a second study, on T cells in Graves' hyperthyroidism and ophthalmopathy.

The sample here was peripheral blood mononuclear cells (PBMCs), taken at new diagnosis, from a patient treated with antithyroid drugs. These receptor sequences come from a man between 18 and 29 years old with Graves disease. CDR3s include the opening cysteine and the closing phenylalanine or tryptophan. D genes are given only for firm matches. A row's size may be missing; if present it is once, few, many or a size class.

cdr3_aa cdr3_nt j_call clone_size d_call v_call cdr3_length
CASSLNSGSYNEQFF TGTGCCAGCAGCTTAAATAGCGGGAGTTACAATGAGCAGTTCTTC TRBJ2-1 many TRBD2 TRBV11-2 15
CASGLGTVYTEAFF TGTGCTAGTGGTTTGGGGACCGTGTACACTGAAGCTTTCTTT TRBJ1-1 NA NA TRBV12-5 14
CASSLISRGAGLYGYTF TGTGCCAGCAGTTTAATAAGTCGAGGAGCAGGGCTCTATGGCTACACCTTC TRBJ1-2 NA NA TRBV27 17
CASWGGGGRASDIQYF TGTGCCAGCTGGGGCGGTGGCGGGAGGGCCTCGGACATTCAGTACTTC TRBJ2-4 NA TRBD2 TRBV6-2/TRBV6-3 16
CASSLQGTTTGELFF TGTGCCAGCAGTTTGCAGGGGACGACCACCGGGGAGCTGTTTTTT TRBJ2-2 NA NA TRBV12-3/TRBV12-4 15
CASREGTSGSYEQFF TGTGCCAGCAGGGAAGGGACTAGCGGGAGCTATGAGCAGTTCTTC TRBJ2-1 few TRBD2 TRBV27 15
CSARASGGKGTQYF TGCAGTGCTAGGGCGTCGGGAGGCAAGGGTACGCAGTATTTT TRBJ2-3 many TRBD2 TRBV20-1 14
CASTWGPRTRYSNQPQHF TGTGCCAGCACCTGGGGGCCCAGGACCCGTTATAGCAATCAGCCCCAGCATTTT TRBJ1-5 many NA TRBV7-2 18
CASSVGVPSTSGRAWEQFF TGTGCCAGCAGCGTAGGGGTCCCATCGACTAGCGGGAGGGCCTGGGAGCAGTTCTTC TRBJ2-1 NA TRBD2 TRBV5-1 19
CSARGTSGRRVVTDTQYF TGCAGTGCTAGAGGAACTAGCGGGAGAAGAGTAGTAACAGATACGCAGTATTTT TRBJ2-3 few TRBD2 TRBV20-1 18
CASSHGVGPGEQYF TGTGCCAGCAGCCACGGCGTAGGCCCCGGCGAGCAGTACTTC TRBJ2-7 NA NA TRBV7-3 14
CASSRLARRMAGELFF TGTGCCAGCAGCCGGTTGGCCAGAAGGATGGCCGGGGAGCTGTTTTTT TRBJ2-2 NA NA TRBV7-9 16
CASSQDETGANYGYTF TGTGCCAGCAGCCAAGATGAGACAGGAGCGAACTATGGCTACACCTTC TRBJ1-2 NA NA TRBV5-4 16
CASEAGNYEQYF TGTGCCAGCGAGGCAGGGAACTACGAGCAGTACTTC TRBJ2-7 many NA TRBV6-1 12
CSARDRAPGNTIYF TGCAGTGCTAGAGACAGGGCCCCTGGAAACACCATATATTTT TRBJ1-3 NA NA TRBV20-1 14
CASSLSMGSNTGELFF TGTGCCAGCAGTTTATCCATGGGGTCGAACACCGGGGAGCTGTTTTTT TRBJ2-2 many NA TRBV27 16
CASSQASSEQFF TGTGCCAGCAGCCAAGCTTCTAGTGAGCAGTTCTTC TRBJ2-1 few NA TRBV4-2 12
CASSLGQGTQYF TGTGCCAGCAGCTTAGGACAGGGGACGCAGTACTTC TRBJ2-4 few TRBD1 TRBV13 12
CASSYVERKYF TGTGCCAGCAGTTACGTGGAGAGAAAGTACTTC TRBJ2-7 NA NA TRBV6-9 11
CASSINRGVSTDTQYF TGTGCCAGTAGTATAAATCGGGGGGTAAGCACAGATACGCAGTATTTT TRBJ2-3 NA TRBD2 TRBV19 16
CASRESSNYGYTF TGTGCCAGCAGGGAGAGTTCTAACTATGGCTACACCTTC TRBJ1-2 many NA TRBV6-2/TRBV6-3 13
CASSEGTDTEAFF TGTGCTAGCAGCGAAGGGACAGACACTGAAGCTTTCTTT TRBJ1-1 many TRBD1 TRBV7-7 13
CASSPRGAGGSTDTQYF TGTGCCAGCAGCCCCAGGGGCGCGGGAGGGTCCACAGATACGCAGTATTTT TRBJ2-3 few TRBD2 TRBV13 17
CASSPQGAFEKLFF TGTGCCAGCTCTCCACAGGGTGCGTTTGAAAAACTGTTTTTT TRBJ1-4 NA NA TRBV18 14
CASSLTTGDSPLHF TGTGCCAGCAGTCTGACTACAGGGGACTCACCCCTCCACTTT TRBJ1-6 few TRBD1 TRBV12-3/TRBV12-4 14
CASSLNRGPYEQYF TGTGCCAGCAGCTTAAATAGGGGGCCCTACGAGCAGTACTTC TRBJ2-7 NA TRBD1 TRBV7-9 14
CASTGTDLTSGYEQYF TGTGCCAGCACCGGGACAGACCTGACTAGCGGCTACGAGCAGTACTTC TRBJ2-7 many TRBD2 TRBV28 16
CASSEWAGDETQYF TGTGCCAGCAGTGAATGGGCAGGGGATGAGACCCAGTACTTC TRBJ2-5 few NA TRBV6-1 14
CASSGDRDSPLHF TGTGCCAGCAGCGGAGACAGGGATTCACCCCTCCACTTT TRBJ1-6 few TRBD1 TRBV9 13
CATSDASGTGGYEQYF TGTGCCACCAGTGATGCATCCGGGACAGGGGGCTACGAGCAGTACTTC TRBJ2-7 few TRBD1 TRBV24-1 16
CASSPRVPPYEQYF TGTGCCAGCAGTCCGCGGGTCCCCCCTTACGAGCAGTACTTC TRBJ2-7 many NA TRBV28 14
CASQTGADTQYF TGTGCCAGTCAGACAGGGGCAGATACGCAGTATTTT TRBJ2-3 few TRBD1 TRBV7-9 12
CASSFIRGRVSPLHF TGTGCCAGCAGCTTTATCAGGGGGCGCGTTTCACCCCTCCACTTT TRBJ1-6 many TRBD1 TRBV7-2 15
CASSYARGSTEAFF TGTGCCAGCAGTTACGCGAGGGGATCCACTGAAGCTTTCTTT TRBJ1-1 NA NA TRBV6-2/TRBV6-3 14
CASSPTVAGGSEQYF TGTGCCAGCAGCCCAACAGTAGCGGGAGGTAGCGAGCAGTACTTC TRBJ2-7 many TRBD2 TRBV3-1 15
CASSPREGLLKANTEAFF TGTGCCAGCAGCCCCCGAGAAGGACTGTTAAAGGCGAACACTGAAGCTTTCTTT TRBJ1-1 many NA TRBV28 18
CASSTTGIAGANVLTF TGTGCCAGCAGCACAACAGGGATCGCTGGGGCCAACGTCCTGACTTTC TRBJ2-6 many NA TRBV11-2 16
CASSSKRGETQYF TGTGCCAGCAGTTCTAAAAGGGGGGAGACCCAGTACTTC TRBJ2-5 many NA TRBV27 13
CSGRLYNEQFF TGCAGCGGACGCCTCTACAATGAGCAGTTCTTC TRBJ2-1 NA NA TRBV20-1 11
CASSEENSPLHF TGTGCCAGCAGTGAAGAAAATTCACCCCTCCACTTT TRBJ1-6 NA NA TRBV28 12
CASSEATDRDNQPQHF TGTGCCAGCAGTGAAGCTACAGACAGGGACAATCAGCCCCAGCATTTT TRBJ1-5 many TRBD1 TRBV2 16
CAWRLFAGGTYEQYF TGTGCCTGGAGGCTATTCGCCGGGGGAACCTACGAGCAGTACTTC TRBJ2-7 many NA TRBV30 15